A single sample is the source of the 21 T cell receptor beta chains below, sequenced in a study of blood T cell repertoires in COVID-19 (dated by TCRdb to 2020 to 2021). Library preparation employed the immunoSEQ multiplex PCR assay. TCRdb holds this immuneACCESS table with in-frame rearrangements only. Some clones are missing; in checked studies, unresolved V genes explain under half, and the rest has no known cause. The sample yields roughly 170,000 clones; less than 85% were counted once. The ten largest clones represent approximately 7.1% of the sample. The sequenced sample consisted of peripheral blood. The source of these receptors is a human donor in a cohort sampled during active COVID-19.

This clone came up a few times. CDR3 region: CASSLVRTGDTGELFF. The DNA of the CDR3 is TGTGCCAGCAGTTTAGTACGGACAGGGGACACCGGGGAGCTGTTTTTT. The chain couples TRBV27 to TRBJ2-2; 9 bases line up with TRBD1. The CDR3 has 16 amino acids. V shed 2 bases, J shed 3 bases, and the junction held 4 bases outside the gene matches. Germline V gene data show CDR1 as MNHEY and CDR2 as SMNVEV (reference sequence).

CDR3: CASSQTHADTQYF. CDR3 DNA sequence: TGTGCCAGCAGCCAAACCCATGCGGATACGCAGTATTTT. V is TRBV3-1 (or the pseudogene TRBV3-2) and J is TRBJ2-3, with D unclear. From germline, CDR1 is LGHDT and CDR2 YNNKEL (reference sequence). The CDR3 has 13 amino acids. With 2 bases removed from V and 6 bases from J, the gap between germline ends came to 9 bases.

V and J are TRBV15 and TRBJ2-3, with 8 bases that match TRBD1. V dropped 0 bases and J dropped 3; count of bases not matched to a gene: 8. From germline, CDR1 is LNHNV and CDR2 YYDKDF (reference sequence). The CDR3 sequence is 17 residues long. CDR3 in DNA: TGTGCCACCAGCAGAGATCCAGCAGGGGGCGGGACAGATACGCAGTATTTT. It yields the protein CATSRDPAGGGTDTQYF.

The chain carries TRBV19 and TRBJ1-5, with D perhaps matching TRBD1 (5 bases). Germline V gene sequence: CDR1 LNHDA, CDR2 SQIVND (reference sequence). This CDR3 region has 18 residues. The V and J ends lost 1 base and 0 bases respectively, with 16 bases between them. The CDR3 sequence: CASSIGEQESGSNQPQHF. DNA of the CDR3: TGTGCCAGTAGTATAGGGGAACAGGAATCGGGTAGCAATCAGCCCCAGCATTTT.

This clone is a singleton in its sample. The chain recombines TRBV7-2 with TRBJ1-5; unclear D gene. Trimming pared 5 bases from V and 4 bases from J, leaving 9 bases between. Germline loops: CDR1 SGHTA, CDR2 FQGNSA. This CDR3 is built from 13 residues. CDR3 sequence (DNA): TGTGCCAGCAGCCCCACAAAAAATCAGCCCCAGCATTTT. Its protein product is CASSPTKNQPQHF.

The genes are TRBV7-8 and TRBJ2-3; 14 bases are a match to TRBD2. Germline V gene sequence: CDR1 SGHVS, CDR2 FQNEAQ. The CDR3 covers 17 residues. The J segment lost 3 bases and the V segment lost 4 bases, leaving 6 bases of the junction unmatched. Here the CDR3 DNA reads TGTGCCAGCAGCTCGGGACTAGCGGGGGCGCCGACAGATACGCAGTATTTT. Its translation is CASSSGLAGAPTDTQYF.

CDR3 bases: TGTGCCAGCAGTTTGGGAGGTAACGAGCAGTACTTC. Its protein product is CASSLGGNEQYF. This sequence joins TRBV12-3 or TRBV12-4 and TRBJ2-7; D is possibly TRBD2 (6 bases). Trimming cost V 3 bases and J 5 bases, with 8 bases left between them. The CDR3 sequence is 12 residues long.

The rearrangement links TRBV11-3 to TRBJ2-3; 8 bases are shared with TRBD1. In germline, CDR1 is SGHNT, CDR2 YENEEA. The ends lost 5 bases at V and 4 bases at J; junction bases unmatched: 11. The CDR3 extends over 16 amino acids. In DNA, the CDR3 is TGTGCCAGCAGCCCCGAGGGACAGGCGCCGGCAGATACGCAGTATTTT. This gives the protein CASSPEGQAPADTQYF.

The chain uses TRBV19 and TRBJ2-1, with a weak D call TRBD1 (5 bases). The V and J ends lost 4 bases and 4 bases respectively, with 8 bases between them. Germline V gene data show CDR1 as LNHDA and CDR2 as SQIVND (reference sequence). The CDR3 has 13 amino acids. CDR3 region: CASSSTGYNEQFF. CDR3 in DNA: TGTGCCAGTAGTAGTACAGGTTACAATGAGCAGTTCTTC.

The J gene is TRBJ2-7, the V gene TRBV9, with D unresolved. The length of the CDR3 is 13 residues. Germline V gene data show CDR1 as SGDLS and CDR2 as YYNGEE. The V gene lost 4 bases and the J gene lost 1 base, with 9 bases spanning the gap. CDR3 nucleotides: TGTGCCAGCAGCCCTCCCTCTTCCTACGAGCAGTACTTC. Translation gives CASSPPSSYEQYF.

The J gene is TRBJ1-4, the V gene TRBV29-1; D gene uncertain. V lost 4 bases and J 4 bases, leaving 7 bases between the germline ends. CDR1 is SQVTM and CDR2 is ANQGSEA in the germline V gene. The CDR3 loop spans 12 amino acids. CDR3 region: CSVGTDNEKLFF. The CDR3 DNA sequence: TGCAGCGTTGGCACAGATAATGAAAAACTGTTTTTT.

This chain uses TRBV7-3 with TRBJ2-6; 7 nucleotides match TRBD2. This CDR3 has 17 amino acids. Germline V CDR1 and CDR2: SGHTA, FQGTGA. V lost 4 bases, J lost 0 bases, and 6 bases stayed unmatched. In DNA form, the CDR3 reads TGTGCCAGCAGCTCCCCGGGACTACTCTCTGGGGCCAACGTCCTGACTTTC. Its translation: CASSSPGLLSGANVLTF.

The chain joins TRBV19 to TRBJ2-2; D perhaps matches TRBD1 (6 bases). The CDR3 is 13 residues long. Germline CDR1 and CDR2: LNHDA and SQIVND (reference sequence). The V and J ends lost 7 bases and 4 bases respectively, with 10 bases between them. The CDR3 region is CASTRGFTGELFF. The CDR3 DNA reads TGTGCCAGTACCAGGGGTTTCACCGGGGAGCTGTTTTTT.

This clone occurred once. This chain uses TRBV2 with TRBJ1-2; no clear D gene. V dropped 5 bases and J dropped 3 bases, with 7 bases sitting between them. Germline CDR1 reads SNHLY; CDR2 reads FYNNEI. The CDR3 consists of 12 residues. CDR3 nucleotide sequence: TGTGCCAGCAGTCCGGGAGACTATGGCTACACCTTC. Translated: CASSPGDYGYTF.

The chain joins TRBV5-4 to TRBJ2-5; 8 bases are a match to TRBD1. Germline loops: CDR1 SGHNT, CDR2 YYREEE (reference sequence). The V gene end was trimmed by 2 bases and the J gene end by 2 bases; junction bases not matched to a gene: 2. The CDR3 has 14 amino acids. The CDR3 bases are TGTGCCAGCAGCTTCCGGACAGGGCAAGAGACCCAGTACTTC. Its protein product is CASSFRTGQETQYF.

The CDR3 nucleotides are TGTGCCAGCAGTACCTCGGGACAGGTCCCCTATGGCTACACCTTC. It specifies CASSTSGQVPYGYTF. The chain is built from TRBV6-5 and TRBJ1-2, with 8 nucleotides matching TRBD1. V was clipped by 5 bases and J by 4 bases; unmatched bases: 9. The germline V gene encodes CDR1 MNHEY and CDR2 SVGAGI. The CDR3 contains 15 residues.

This chain uses TRBV12-3 or TRBV12-4 with TRBJ2-1, with unresolved D. This CDR3 is built from 13 residues. V was cut by 3 bases and J by 7 bases, with 10 bases left in between. The CDR3 nucleotides read TGTGCCAGCAGTTTTTCCCCCAGGAATGAGCAGTTCTTC. Encoded protein: CASSFSPRNEQFF.

The genes are TRBV12-3 or TRBV12-4 and TRBJ1-5; D remains unclear. Trimming left V 0 bases short and J 11 bases short, with 11 bases between. This CDR3 is built from 13 residues. This chain's CDR3 is CASSLAPSSAQHF. CDR3 sequence (DNA): TGTGCCAGCAGTTTAGCCCCATCCTCAGCCCAGCATTTT.

The rearrangement links TRBV6-7 to TRBJ2-7; unclear D gene. TRBV6-7 has ORF status, its function being uncertain. V was pared by 6 bases and J by 7 bases, with 13 bases between. The CDR3 has 12 residues. As DNA, the CDR3 is TGTGCCAGCAGACCAGATCAGTGGGAGCAGTACTTC. This sequence encodes CASRPDQWEQYF.

Comment on this clone: Compared with germline, one end of the junction differs, possibly owing to a read error. The gene calls are TRBV3-1 (or the pseudogene TRBV3-2) and TRBJ1-2; a possible D gene is TRBD1 (5 bases). Germline V gene sequence: CDR1 LGHDT, CDR2 YNNKEL (reference sequence). The CDR3 sequence is 14 residues long. The CDR3 region has the DNA TGTGCCAGCAGCGAAGACAGATTTAACTATGGCTACACCTTC. Translation gives CASSEDRFNYGYTF.

The chain joins TRBV5-1 to TRBJ2-1; 7 positions agree with TRBD2. The CDR3 extends over 16 amino acids. The germline CDR1 and CDR2 sequences are SGHRS and YFSETQ. Trimming cost V 3 bases and J 0 bases; bases outside gene matches: 6. The CDR3 is CASSSSGASSYNEQFF. The CDR3 DNA follows: TGCGCCAGCAGCTCGAGCGGGGCCAGCTCCTACAATGAGCAGTTCTTC.